These T cell receptor beta chains were read from a single sample in a study of T cell changes during pregnancy in multiple sclerosis. Clones were read by immunoSEQ multiplex PCR, and TCRdb kept only the in-frame ones, dropping some. The table lists more than 45,000 clones, over 85% of them singletons. The specimen comprised CD4+ T cells from peripheral blood mononuclear cells, sampled in the first trimester of pregnancy. The receptors were gathered from a female donor with multiple sclerosis, enrolled in a pregnancy study. Each CDR3 is given with its conserved first and last residue. Fields, in order: CDR3 length, J gene, clone size, V gene, D gene, CDR3 DNA, CDR3 protein. The D gene is left open where the match is weak. Where a row states a size, it is once, few, many or the class of an expanded clone; other rows omit it.

17 TRBJ2-3 - TRBV6-1 TRBD2 TGTGCCAGCAGTGAAAAAACTAGCGGGGGGCTAGGAGATACGCAGTATTTT CASSEKTSGGLGDTQYF
17 TRBJ2-1 - TRBV7-7 - TGTGCTAGCAGCTTAGCAGGAGGGGCGAGCTCCTACAATGAGCAGTTCTTC CASSLAGGASSYNEQFF
15 TRBJ2-1 - TRBV11-3 TRBD2 TGTGCCAGCAGCTTCGGGACTAGCGGGGGAGATGAGCAGTTCTTC CASSFGTSGGDEQFF
14 TRBJ2-2 - TRBV6-6 - TGTGCCAGCACTGGCGGGGATTACACCGGGGAGCTGTTTTTT CASTGGDYTGELFF
13 TRBJ1-2 - TRBV6-5 - TGTGCCAGCAGTTACATCGGACAGAATGGCTACACCTTC CASSYIGQNGYTF
14 TRBJ1-1 few TRBV28 TRBD1 TGTGCCAGCACTCCAGGGGGCGAGAACACTGAAGCTTTCTTT CASTPGGENTEAFF
14 TRBJ2-3 - TRBV5-4 TRBD2 TGTGCCAGCAGCTTTCGGGGGGTCACAGATACGCAGTATTTT CASSFRGVTDTQYF
14 TRBJ2-2 - TRBV7-8 TRBD1 TGTGCCAGCAGCTTAGACAGGGGCACCGGGGAGCTGTTTTTT CASSLDRGTGELFF
14 TRBJ1-4 - TRBV5-1 - TGCGCCAGCAGTTCCGGACTAACTAATGAAAAACTGTTTTTT CASSSGLTNEKLFF
14 TRBJ2-1 - TRBV18 TRBD2 TGTGCCAGCTCCACTAGCGGGGGGATCAATGAGCAGTTCTTC CASSTSGGINEQFF
14 TRBJ2-2 - TRBV10-2 TRBD1 TGCGCCAGCAGTGGGACAGGGGGCACCGGGGAGCTGTTTTTT CASSGTGGTGELFF
14 TRBJ2-2 - TRBV7-9 TRBD1 TGTGCCAGCAGTTGGGACAGGGGGTCCGGGGAGCTGTTTTTT CASSWDRGSGELFF
15 TRBJ1-1 - TRBV5-4 - TGTGCCAGCAGCCAAATAAAGGGGTGGGGGGCTGAAGCTTTCTTT CASSQIKGWGAEAFF
15 TRBJ1-2 once TRBV7-3 TRBD1 TGTGCCAGCAGCTCTAGAGAGCAGGGGGCGCTTGGCTACACCTTC CASSSREQGALGYTF
18 TRBJ2-2 - TRBV7-6 TRBD2 TGTGCCAGCAGCGGGGGACTAGCGGGGGGCGATAGCACCGGGGAGCTGTTTTTT CASSGGLAGGDSTGELFF
14 TRBJ2-1 - TRBV6-5 - TGTGCCAGCAGTACCCAAGACGCAGGCGATGAGCAGTTCTTC CASSTQDAGDEQFF